This T cell receptor (beta chain) is from a study of CXCR3-negative and CXCR3-positive naive CD8 T cells. Across the study: Total TRB output reached about 135 million reads, about 1.5 +/- 0.3 million per library. General study results and limits: The TRB CDR3s that CXCR3-positive naive cells carried were more hydrophobic than those of CXCR3-negative naive cells.

In preparing the TRB cDNA libraries, 5' RACE with UMI labels was used. With the 5' RACE reads reprocessed, TCRdb shows one record per CDR3 protein and no DNA. The sample data list around 96,000 distinct CDR3 sequences. A remark on this clonotype: The antigen is unknown.

This CDR3 region has 14 residues. Germline CDR1 and CDR2: ENHRY and SYGVKD. The origin of this receptor is a human donor in good health. Some clones in this sample may be carry-over from other donors' samples. V gene TRBV10-3 combines with J gene TRBJ2-3; no DNA is available, so the TRBD1 call from TCRdb remains unchecked. The sample consisted of naive CXCR3- CD8+ T cells from blood. Subset denoted: CD45RO-CCR7+CD27+CD95- naive CD8+ T cells lacking CXCR3 (TNR3-). The CDR3 region is CAINRGEVTDTQYF.